This T cell receptor beta chain stems from a study of T cell responses to AZD1222 COVID-19 vaccine. Study-level results: It should be noted that donors were predominantly white British and more often female, and clonal diversity was possibly underestimated. Seropositive AZD1222 recipients at baseline numbered only 6 or 7.

A word on this clone: As yet, its antigen is unknown.

TCRdb keeps only in-frame clones here, not all; method: immunoSEQ multiplex PCR. The sample lists about 48,000 clones, about 91% occurring once. Germline values: CDR1 MRHNA, CDR2 SNTAGT. The CDR3 runs 15 residues. V was cut by 7 bases and J by 4 bases, with 17 bases left in between. This material consisted of peripheral blood, taken 28 days after the second AZD1222 dose. V and J are TRBV6-4 and TRBJ1-5; no clear D. The receptor was isolated from an adult who received the AZD1222 COVID-19 vaccine. The CDR3 DNA reads TGTGCCAGCACCACCCCCGGGCTAGGGAATCAGCCCCAGCATTTT. Encoded protein: CASTTPGLGNQPQHF.